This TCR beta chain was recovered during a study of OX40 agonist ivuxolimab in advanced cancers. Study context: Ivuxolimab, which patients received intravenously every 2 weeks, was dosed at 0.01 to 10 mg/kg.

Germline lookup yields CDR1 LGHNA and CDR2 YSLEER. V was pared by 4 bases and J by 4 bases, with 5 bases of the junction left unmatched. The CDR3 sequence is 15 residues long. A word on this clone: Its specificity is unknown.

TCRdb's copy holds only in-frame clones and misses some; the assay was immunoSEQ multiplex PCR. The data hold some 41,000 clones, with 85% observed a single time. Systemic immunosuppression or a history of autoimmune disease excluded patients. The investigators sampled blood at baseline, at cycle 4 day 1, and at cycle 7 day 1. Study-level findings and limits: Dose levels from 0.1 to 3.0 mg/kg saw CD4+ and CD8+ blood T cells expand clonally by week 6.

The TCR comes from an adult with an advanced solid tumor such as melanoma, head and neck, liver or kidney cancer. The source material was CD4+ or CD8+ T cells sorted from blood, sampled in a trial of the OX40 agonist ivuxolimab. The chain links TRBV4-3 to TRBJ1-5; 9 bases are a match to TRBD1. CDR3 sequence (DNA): TGCGCCAGCAGCCCATGGGACAGGGAAAATCAGCCCCAGCATTTT. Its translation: CASSPWDRENQPQHF.